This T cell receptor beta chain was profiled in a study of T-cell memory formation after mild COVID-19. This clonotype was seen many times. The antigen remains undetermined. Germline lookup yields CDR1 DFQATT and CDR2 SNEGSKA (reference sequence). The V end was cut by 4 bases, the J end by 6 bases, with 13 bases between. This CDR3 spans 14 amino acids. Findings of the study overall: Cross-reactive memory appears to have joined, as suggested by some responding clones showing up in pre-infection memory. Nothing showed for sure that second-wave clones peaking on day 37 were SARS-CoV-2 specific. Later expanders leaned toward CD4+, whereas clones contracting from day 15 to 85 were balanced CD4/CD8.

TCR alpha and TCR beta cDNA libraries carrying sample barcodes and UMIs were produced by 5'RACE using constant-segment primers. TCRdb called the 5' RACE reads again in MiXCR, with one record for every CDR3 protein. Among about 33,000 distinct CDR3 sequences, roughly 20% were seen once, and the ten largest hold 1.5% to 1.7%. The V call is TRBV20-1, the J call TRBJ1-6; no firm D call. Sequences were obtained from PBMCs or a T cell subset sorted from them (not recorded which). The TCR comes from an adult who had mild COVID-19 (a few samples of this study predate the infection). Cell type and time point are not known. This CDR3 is CSANRDTANSPLHF. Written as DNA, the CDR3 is TGCAGTGCTAACCGGGATACGGCTAATTCACCCCTCCACTTT.